Below, 17 T cell receptor beta chains from the same sample are listed, as sequenced in a study of STAT5B mutations in CD4+ large granular lymphocyte leukemia. The repertoire was sequenced with immunoSEQ multiplex PCR; TCRdb's copy has only in-frame clones and lacks some. The sample includes about 38,000 clones, around 75% of them seen just once. Sequencing was performed on CD4+ T cells from blood buffy coats. The receptors stem from a human donor in good health.

The rearrangement uses TRBV11-2 and TRBJ2-7, with TRBD1 identical over 9 bases. CDR1 is SGHAT, CDR2 FQNNGV, per germline. The CDR3 spans 13 residues. V gave up 8 bases and J gave up 6 bases; unmatched junction bases: 8. This CDR3 reads CASVQQGAGEQYF. CDR3 in DNA: TGTGCCAGCGTACAACAGGGGGCGGGCGAGCAGTACTTC. Full variable domain (missing parts from reference TRBV11-2 and TRBJ2-7): EAGVAQSPRYKIIEKRQSVAFWCNPISGHATLYWYQQILGQGPKLLIQFQNNGVVDDSQLPKDRFSAERLKGVDSTLKIQPAKLEDSAVYLCASVQQGAGEQYFGPGTRLTVT.

About this clone: The same CDR3 also results from other DNA sequences found in this sample. The chain has TRBV5-1 and TRBJ2-2; 7 nucleotides agree with TRBD1. V shed 3 bases and J 3 bases; nucleotides not matched to a gene: 2. The length of the CDR3 is 14 residues. Germline-derived CDR1 and CDR2 are SGHRS and YFSETQ. The CDR3 sequence: CASSSGTDTGELFF. Here the CDR3 DNA reads TGCGCCAGCAGCTCGGGGACAGACACCGGGGAGCTGTTTTTT.

This clone was detected only once. The V and J genes are TRBV10-3 and TRBJ2-7; no reliable D call. Germline V gene lookup returns CDR1 ENHRY and CDR2 SYGVKD. The CDR3 sequence is 12 residues long. With 8 bases removed from V and 2 bases from J, the gap between germline ends came to 10 bases. DNA of the CDR3: TGTGCCATCTCGGACCGCGCCTACGAGCAGTACTTC. This codes for CAISDRAYEQYF.

The rearrangement uses TRBV19 and TRBJ2-3, with TRBD2 matching 16 bases. CDR3 length equals 18 residues. Germline CDR1 reads LNHDA; CDR2 reads SQIVND (reference sequence). After removal of 7 bases from V and 1 base from J, the junction contained 8 bases not matched to a gene. CDR3 residues: CASNNAGTSGGGTDTQYF. CDR3 DNA sequence: TGTGCCAGTAATAATGCTGGGACTAGCGGGGGGGGCACAGATACGCAGTATTTT.

This clone was picked up one time. V is TRBV7-2 and J is TRBJ2-1; 10 bases align to TRBD2. Trimming at V came to 1 base and at J to 4 bases, leaving 4 bases not matched to a gene. Germline CDR1 SGHTA, CDR2 FQGNSA. This CDR3 region has 16 residues. In DNA form, the CDR3 reads TGTGCCAGCAGCTTAGGGTCAGCGGGGGGGTACAATGAGCAGTTCTTC. Translated, it gives CASSLGSAGGYNEQFF.

The CDR3 sequence: CASSLGRVQETQYF. CDR3 bases: TGCGCCAGCAGCTTGGGACGGGTCCAAGAGACCCAGTACTTC. The chain links TRBV5-1 to TRBJ2-5; no reliable D call. Trimming cost V 0 bases and J 1 base, with 7 bases left between them. This CDR3 is 14 amino acids long. CDR1 and CDR2 (germline): SGHRS, YFSETQ.

The V and J genes are TRBV7-3 and TRBJ2-5; TRBD1 matches at 10 bases. The CDR3 runs to 14 residues. V shed 5 bases, J shed 8 bases, and the junction held 8 bases outside the gene matches. CDR1 and CDR2 from the germline V gene are SGHTA and FQGTGA. The CDR3 loop reads CASSLRQGAQTQYF. DNA for the CDR3: TGTGCCAGCAGCCTCAGACAGGGGGCCCAAACCCAGTACTTC.

The chain employs TRBV7-9 and TRBJ2-4; TRBD2 matches at 7 bases. The germline gives CDR1 SEHNR, CDR2 FQNEAQ (reference sequence). The trim removed 5 bases at V and 2 bases at J, leaving 6 bases unmatched. The CDR3 has 15 amino acids. In nucleotides, the CDR3 is TGTGCCAGCAGCATCGGGCGGGGGTCCAAAAACATTCAGTACTTC. Amino acids: CASSIGRGSKNIQYF. The full variable domain, rest sourced from reference TRBV7-9 and TRBJ2-4, is DTGVSQNPRHKITKRGQNVTFRCDPISEHNRLYWYRQTLGQGPEFLTYFQNEAQLEKSRLLSDRFSAERPKGSFSTLEIQRTEQGDSAMYLCASSIGRGSKNIQYFGAGTRLSVL.

This clone appeared a single time. V usage is TRBV2 and J usage is TRBJ2-5, with D maybe TRBD1 (5 bases). CDR3 length: 13 amino acids. Germline assignment: CDR1 SNHLY and CDR2 FYNNEI. V shed 1 base and J shed 5 bases, with 8 bases lying between them. The CDR3 DNA reads TGTGCCAGCAGTGAAGGGCCAGGGGAGACCCAGTACTTC. Translated: CASSEGPGETQYF.

This clone was recorded only once. The V and J genes are TRBV6-4 and TRBJ2-7, with TRBD1 matching over 7 bases. The germline V gene encodes CDR1 MRHNA and CDR2 SNTAGT. The CDR3 has 15 residues. The J segment lost 4 bases and the V segment lost 6 bases, leaving 12 bases of the junction unmatched. The CDR3 DNA reads as TGTGCCAGCAGCAGTTTGGGACAGCCGTTTTACGAGCAGTACTTC. It translates to CASSSLGQPFYEQYF.

V is TRBV6-6 and J is TRBJ1-1, with D perhaps matching TRBD1 (6 bases). This CDR3 has 11 residues. In germline, CDR1 is MNHNY, CDR2 SVGAGI (reference sequence). Trimming cost V 3 bases and J 10 bases, with 9 bases left between them. This chain's CDR3 is CASSYRGGAFF. CDR3 in DNA: TGTGCCAGCAGTTATAGAGGGGGAGCTTTCTTT.

The chain combines TRBV7-2 with TRBJ2-7; 7 bases align to TRBD2. After removal of 3 bases from V and 3 bases from J, the junction contained 8 bases not matched to a gene. This CDR3 contains 15 residues. Per the germline V gene, CDR1 is SGHTA and CDR2 is FQGNSA. The CDR3 loop reads CASSFTSSGIYEQYF. The CDR3 nucleotides are TGTGCCAGCAGCTTTACGTCTAGCGGAATCTACGAGCAGTACTTC.

V usage is TRBV2 and J usage is TRBJ1-2, with 9 bases fitting TRBD1. V lost 8 bases and J lost 8; bases outside the gene matches: 12. CDR3 length equals 14 residues. In germline, CDR1 is SNHLY, CDR2 FYNNEI. The CDR3 reads CASEPGQGAEGYTF. In nucleotides, the CDR3 is TGTGCCAGCGAACCGGGACAGGGCGCTGAAGGCTACACCTTC.

The chain joins TRBV5-1 to TRBJ2-5, with TRBD2 matching 12 bases. This CDR3 is 18 amino acids long. Germline V CDR1 and CDR2: SGHRS, YFSETQ. V shed 2 bases and J 5 bases; nucleotides not matched to a gene: 13. As DNA, the CDR3 is TGCGCCAGCAGCTTTCGACTAGCGGGAGTAGGTGGCCGGGAGACCCAGTACTTC. Encoded protein: CASSFRLAGVGGRETQYF.

V is TRBV19 and J is TRBJ1-5, with 8 bases fitting TRBD1. The CDR3 is made up of 15 amino acids. The V segment lost 9 bases and the J segment 4 bases; nucleotides outside the gene matches: 11. The V gene's germline CDR1 is LNHDA and CDR2 SQIVND (reference sequence). CDR3 amino acids: CASGNDRDRNQPQHF. The DNA of the CDR3 is TGTGCCAGCGGTAACGACCGGGACAGGAATCAGCCCCAGCATTTT. Combining the CDR3 with reference TRBV19 and TRBJ1-5 gives the whole variable domain DGGITQSPKYLFRKEGQNVTLSCEQNLNHDAMYWYRQDPGQGLRLIYYSQIVNDFQKGDIAEGYSVSREKKESFPLTVTSAQKNPTAFYLCASGNDRDRNQPQHFGDGTRLSIL.

The chain recombines TRBV19 with TRBJ2-7, with D possibly matching TRBD1 (5 bases). V shed 4 bases and J shed 2 bases, with 15 bases lying between them. This CDR3 is built from 15 residues. Germline V gene lookup returns CDR1 LNHDA and CDR2 SQIVND (reference sequence). CDR3 sequence reads: CASSTPGLTPYEQYF. The CDR3 DNA reads TGTGCCAGTAGTACCCCAGGGTTGACCCCCTACGAGCAGTACTTC.

The gene calls are TRBV10-3 and TRBJ2-3; TRBD2 matches at 13 bases. CDR1 ENHRY and CDR2 SYGVKD come from the germline V gene. CDR3 size: 14 residues. The V segment lost 6 bases and the J segment 3 bases; nucleotides outside the gene matches: 0. In nucleotides, the CDR3 is TGTGCCATCAGGACTAGCGGGAGGACAGATACGCAGTATTTT. This gives the protein CAIRTSGRTDTQYF.